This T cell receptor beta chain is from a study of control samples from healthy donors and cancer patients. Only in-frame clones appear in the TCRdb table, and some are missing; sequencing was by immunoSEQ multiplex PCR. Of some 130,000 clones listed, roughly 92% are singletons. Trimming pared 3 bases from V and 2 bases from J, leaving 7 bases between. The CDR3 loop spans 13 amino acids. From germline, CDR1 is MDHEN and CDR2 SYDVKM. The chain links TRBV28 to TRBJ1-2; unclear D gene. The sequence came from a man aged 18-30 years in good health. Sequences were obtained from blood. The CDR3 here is CASSFGGNYGYTF. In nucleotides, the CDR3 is TGTGCCAGCAGTTTTGGTGGGAACTATGGCTACACCTTC.